Listed here are 25 T cell receptor beta chains from one sample, sequenced in a study of T cell responses to AZD1222 COVID-19 vaccine. Method: immunoSEQ multiplex PCR; TCRdb's copy keeps in-frame clones and lacks some. The repertoire holds around 130,000 clones, around 89% seen once, with around 9.5% in the top ten. This specimen consisted of peripheral blood, obtained 28 days after the second AZD1222 dose. These TCRs come from an adult who received the AZD1222 COVID-19 vaccine.

V usage is TRBV7-2 and J usage is TRBJ2-5; tentatively, D is TRBD2 (5 bases). Trimming removed 3 bases at V and 5 bases at J, with 13 bases between. CDR1 is SGHTA and CDR2 is FQGNSA in the germline V gene. The CDR3 has 14 residues. CDR3 sequence: CASSFRRGSETQYF. The CDR3 bases are TGTGCCAGCAGCTTCCGACGGGGAAGCGAGACCCAGTACTTC.

The chain carries TRBV4-2 and TRBJ2-3; D call uncertain. The CDR3 covers 15 residues. Germline V CDR1 and CDR2: LGHNA, YNFKEQ. Trimming took 1 base from V and 0 from J, leaving 8 bases between them. CDR3 in amino acids: CASSQVAASTDTQYF. CDR3 nucleotide sequence: TGTGCCAGCAGCCAAGTGGCAGCTAGCACAGATACGCAGTATTTT.

The chain combines TRBV3-1 (or the pseudogene TRBV3-2) with TRBJ1-6, with 9 bases lining up with TRBD1. Trimming took 3 bases from V and 8 from J; bases not matched to a gene: 8. CDR1 and CDR2 (germline): LGHDT, YNNKEL (reference sequence). The CDR3 spans 16 residues. CDR3 nucleotide sequence: TGTGCCAGCAGCCAGGTTGGGACAGGGAGCCATTCACCCCTCCACTTT. It yields the protein CASSQVGTGSHSPLHF.

The chain employs TRBV7-2 and TRBJ1-2; D call uncertain. Per germline, CDR1 SGHTA and CDR2 FQGNSA. Trimming removed 5 bases at V and 4 bases at J, with 14 bases between. The CDR3 consists of 14 residues. CDR3 nucleotides: TGTGCCAGCAGCCTTCAAAGCACCGGCTATGGCTACACCTTC. This sequence encodes CASSLQSTGYGYTF.

The chain is built from TRBV18 and TRBJ1-4; D may be TRBD1 (5 bases). CDR3 length: 13 residues. With 2 bases removed from V and 8 bases from J, the gap between germline ends came to 9 bases. Germline CDR1 reads KGHSH; CDR2 reads LQKENI. The CDR3 sequence is CASSPGAGEKLFF. The DNA of the CDR3 is TGTGCCAGCTCACCAGGGGCAGGGGAAAAACTGTTTTTT.

The rearrangement links TRBV20-1 to TRBJ2-5; D not resolved. Trimming removed 3 bases from V and 5 bases from J, with 25 bases in between. Germline V gives CDR1 DFQATT, CDR2 SNEGSKA (reference sequence). The length of the CDR3 is 17 residues. This CDR3 is CSASRVRPARGGETQYF. The CDR3 nucleotides read TGCAGTGCTAGTAGAGTACGGCCAGCGCGAGGTGGGGAGACCCAGTACTTC.

The chain links TRBV5-6 to TRBJ2-2; no firm D call. Germline loops: CDR1 SGHDT, CDR2 YYEEEE. The CDR3 loop spans 13 amino acids. The V end was cut by 5 bases, the J end by 7 bases, with 12 bases between. This chain's CDR3 is CASSFTLGGELFF. In DNA form, the CDR3 reads TGTGCCAGCAGTTTTACCTTGGGCGGGGAGCTGTTTTTT.

The chain has TRBV29-1 and TRBJ2-1, with 8 bases aligning to TRBD2. V was clipped by 6 bases and J by 6 bases; unmatched bases: 16. Germline values: CDR1 SQVTM, CDR2 ANQGSEA. The CDR3 has 16 residues. The CDR3, as DNA: TGCAGCGTCCTCGGGGGGGACCAACCCAGAATCAATGAGCAGTTCTTC. Translating it yields CSVLGGDQPRINEQFF.

This chain connects TRBV7-2 to TRBJ1-2, with unresolved D. Germline V lookup: CDR1 SGHTA, CDR2 FQGNSA. The V gene lost 2 bases and the J gene lost 2 bases, with 9 bases spanning the gap. The CDR3 has 14 amino acids. The chain's CDR3 is CASSLNSGNYGYTF. CDR3 nucleotide sequence: TGTGCCAGCAGCTTAAATTCGGGGAACTATGGCTACACCTTC.

The chain carries TRBV18 and TRBJ1-1, with D perhaps TRBD1 (6 bases). V lost 6 bases and J lost 10, with 21 bases in between. The germline gives CDR1 KGHSH, CDR2 LQKENI. The CDR3 sequence is 14 residues long. Written as DNA, the CDR3 is TGTGCCAGCTCGACAGGCGGGAGGGGATCTCGAGCTTTCTTT. It encodes CASSTGGRGSRAFF.

The count of this clone is one. V is TRBV6-2 or TRBV6-3 and J is TRBJ2-6; D unclear. CDR3 length: 15 residues. Germline CDR1 MNHEY, CDR2 SVGEGT. V was shortened by 2 bases and J by 0 bases, with 5 bases between the two germline ends. The CDR3: CASSYGGSGANVLTF. The CDR3 DNA follows: TGTGCCAGCAGTTACGGTGGCTCTGGGGCCAACGTCCTGACTTTC.

This sequence joins TRBV5-6 and TRBJ1-2, with D maybe TRBD1 (6 bases). Germline CDR1 SGHDT, CDR2 YYEEEE. The CDR3 length is 14 residues. Trimming took off 0 bases at V and 2 bases at J, with 8 bases between the two ends. The CDR3 spells CASSLGTANYGYTF. The CDR3 nucleotides read TGTGCCAGCAGCTTGGGGACAGCAAACTATGGCTACACCTTC.

The chain joins TRBV29-1 to TRBJ1-2, with TRBD1 matching over 10 bases. The CDR3 consists of 13 residues. J was trimmed by 7 bases and V by 4 bases; bases with no gene match: 6. Germline CDR1 SQVTM, CDR2 ANQGSEA. CDR3: CSVGRQGAVGYTF. The CDR3 region has the DNA TGCAGCGTTGGTAGACAGGGGGCGGTTGGCTACACCTTC. The full variable domain, in which reference TRBV29-1 and TRBJ1-2 provide the parts outside the CDR3, is SAVISQKPSRDICQRGTSLTIQCQVDSQVTMMFWYRQQPGQSLTLIATANQGSEATYESGFVIDKFPISRPNLTFSTLTVSNMSPEDSSIYLCSVGRQGAVGYTFGSGTRLTVV.

The chain uses TRBV6-5 and TRBJ2-5, with D tentatively TRBD1 (6 bases). Germline V gene lookup returns CDR1 MNHEY and CDR2 SVGAGI. The V and J ends lost 5 bases and 5 bases respectively, with 15 bases between them. The CDR3 contains 14 residues. CDR3: CASSSGQIGETQYF. As DNA, the CDR3 is TGTGCCAGCAGTAGCGGACAGATCGGGGAGACCCAGTACTTC.

The chain combines TRBV29-1 with TRBJ2-3; tentative D call: TRBD2 (5 bases). Germline V gene sequence: CDR1 SQVTM, CDR2 ANQGSEA. This CDR3 region has 15 residues. With 6 bases removed from V and 1 base from J, the gap between germline ends came to 17 bases. CDR3 protein: CSVPAGRAGTDTQYF. CDR3 coding DNA: TGCAGCGTCCCCGCTGGGCGGGCGGGCACAGATACGCAGTATTTT.

This sequence joins TRBV4-1 and TRBJ1-2; D call uncertain. Looked up from germline, CDR1 is MGHRA and CDR2 is YSYEKL. The CDR3 consists of 13 residues. The V end lost 0 bases, the J end lost 4 bases, and 6 bases lay between the germline ends. This CDR3 reads CASSQDAFYGYTF. The DNA of the CDR3 is TGCGCCAGCAGCCAAGATGCGTTCTATGGCTACACCTTC.

To note about this clone: This sample includes further DNA sequences coding for the same CDR3. In DNA, the CDR3 is TGTGCCAGCAGCGGGACAGGGCGGACTGAAGCTTTCTTT. Translated, it gives CASSGTGRTEAFF. The chain recombines TRBV2 with TRBJ1-1, with 9 bases matching TRBD1. This CDR3 has 13 residues. V lost 6 bases and J lost 5; bases outside the gene matches: 4. The germline V gene encodes CDR1 SNHLY and CDR2 FYNNEI.

This chain connects TRBV7-8 to TRBJ1-1; 9 bases agree with TRBD1. CDR1 is SGHVS and CDR2 is FQNEAQ in the germline V gene. The junction had 4 bases not matched to a gene; V was cut back by 5 bases and J by 0 bases. The CDR3 runs 15 residues. For the CDR3, the DNA is TGTGCCAGCAGCCGCGGACAGGGGATGAACACTGAAGCTTTCTTT. Protein sequence: CASSRGQGMNTEAFF.

The chain carries TRBV19 and TRBJ2-7; TRBD1 might be the D (5 bases). CDR1 LNHDA and CDR2 SQIVND come from the germline V gene (reference sequence). Trimming took 5 bases from V and 0 from J, leaving 14 bases between them. The CDR3 runs 15 residues. The CDR3 region has the DNA TGTGCCAGTAGTTCCCGACCGACAGTCTCCTACGAGCAGTACTTC. Amino acids: CASSSRPTVSYEQYF.

The chain recombines TRBV25-1 with TRBJ2-1, with 10 bases lining up with TRBD2. V shed 4 bases, J shed 0 bases, and the junction held 3 bases outside the gene matches. The CDR3 has 16 residues. Germline-derived CDR1 and CDR2 are MGHDK and SYGVNS. The CDR3 reads CASSAASGGSYNEQFF. In DNA, the CDR3 is TGTGCCAGCAGTGCCGCTAGCGGGGGCTCCTACAATGAGCAGTTCTTC.

This chain links TRBV19 with TRBJ1-2; TRBD1 matches at 7 bases. This CDR3 has 13 residues. Germline lookup yields CDR1 LNHDA and CDR2 SQIVND (reference sequence). V was pared by 5 bases and J by 5 bases, with 5 bases of the junction left unmatched. As DNA, the CDR3 is TGTGCCAGTAGTTCGATACAGGGGTATGGCTACACCTTC. The encoded protein is CASSSIQGYGYTF.

The chain joins TRBV3-1 (or the pseudogene TRBV3-2) to TRBJ1-6, with 7 bases lining up with TRBD1. Looked up from germline, CDR1 is LGHDT and CDR2 is YNNKEL (reference sequence). Trimming cost V 2 bases and J 6 bases; bases outside gene matches: 1. The CDR3 spans 14 residues. The CDR3 loop is CASSQPGGNSPLHF. CDR3 in DNA: TGTGCCAGCAGCCAACCAGGGGGTAATTCACCCCTCCACTTT.

The J gene is TRBJ1-1, the V gene TRBV7-2; the D is unclear. The germline V and J ends were trimmed by 5 bases and 0 bases, with 10 bases remaining between them. The CDR3 extends over 14 amino acids. The germline CDR1 and CDR2 sequences are SGHTA and FQGNSA. The CDR3 coding sequence is TGTGCCAGCAGCGCCCGACGGGTGAACACTGAAGCTTTCTTT. This gives the protein CASSARRVNTEAFF.

This clone showed up many times. The chain carries TRBV5-1 and TRBJ2-1; the D call may be TRBD1 or TRBD2 (5 bases each). The CDR3 has 15 amino acids. Trimming stripped 7 bases from V and 4 bases from J, with 18 bases between. Germline assignment: CDR1 SGHRS and CDR2 YFSETQ. CDR3 in amino acids: CASPRVGVWYNEQFF. The DNA for the CDR3 is TGCGCCAGCCCCCGGGTGGGGGTTTGGTACAATGAGCAGTTCTTC.

As to this clone: Other DNA variants within this sample encode the same CDR3. V gene TRBV7-9 combines with J gene TRBJ1-5; the match to TRBD1 covers 8 bases. With 1 base clipped from V and 6 bases from J, the junction kept 5 bases outside the gene matches. Germline-derived CDR1 and CDR2 are SEHNR and FQNEAQ (reference sequence). The CDR3 is 15 amino acids. Here the CDR3 reads CASSLGQGASQPQHF. CDR3 coding DNA: TGTGCCAGCAGCTTAGGGCAGGGGGCCAGTCAGCCCCAGCATTTT.